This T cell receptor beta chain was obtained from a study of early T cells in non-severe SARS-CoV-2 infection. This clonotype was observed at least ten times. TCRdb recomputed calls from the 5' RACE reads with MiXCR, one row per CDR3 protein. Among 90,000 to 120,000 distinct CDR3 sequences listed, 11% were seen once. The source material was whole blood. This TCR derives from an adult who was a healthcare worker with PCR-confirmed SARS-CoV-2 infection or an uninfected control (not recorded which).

The CDR3 region has the DNA TGTGCCAGCAGCGTAGTCGGTGACAATGAGCAGTTCTTC. Its translation is CASSVVGDNEQFF. V and J are TRBV21-1 and TRBJ2-1; TRBD2 is the table's D call and was not checked against the DNA. TRBV21-1 is given as a pseudogene. The CDR3 runs 13 residues.